This T cell receptor beta chain was identified in a study of regulatory T cells in long-lasting Graves disease. Researchers made TCR beta libraries by using iRepertoire HTBI primers and running Arm-PCR on CDR3 regions. TCRdb independently ran MiXCR on the multiplex PCR reads; one entry per CDR3 protein. The table shows approximately 400,000 distinct CDR3 sequences, with 20% occurring only once. In its sample, this clonotype was seen a few times. The germline V and J ends were trimmed by 1 base and 0 bases, with 8 bases remaining between them. CDR1 SGHRS and CDR2 YFSETQ come from the germline V gene. The CDR3 covers 16 residues. This sample's time point: persistent/refractory GD, antithyroid drugs over 5 years with positive TRAb. Extracted PBMC RNA gave rise to the TCR library.

The sequenced sample was peripheral blood mononuclear cells (PBMCs), obtained when the disease was refractory, from a patient treated with antithyroid drugs. The sequence was obtained from a female donor with Graves disease. The chain links TRBV5-1 to TRBJ2-6; D not certain. CDR3 protein: CASSLMESSGANVLTF. Written as DNA, the CDR3 is TGCGCCAGCAGCTTGATGGAAAGCTCTGGGGCCAACGTCCTGACTTTC.